Reported below is one T cell receptor beta chain. This clone was counted between two and nine times. There is no known antigen for this receptor. One base away there is no much larger clone; base qualities are not given. These data belong to a study of T cell responses to AZD1222 COVID-19 vaccine (dated by TCRdb to about 2021). Broadly, across the study: AZD1222 recipients with second doses at about 4 weeks or about 12 weeks were pooled, because spike-specific TCR depth and breadth did not differ between schedules. TCR sequencing covered about 230 trial participants: roughly 200 given two doses of AZD1222 and 26 given two doses of MenACWY control vaccine. Trial participants were enrolled by age into 18-55, 56-69 and 70-plus year subgroups, with roughly 160, 29 and 62 TCR-sequenced participants respectively.

The sample's time point label, in plain terms: baseline before first vaccination. Vaccinee samples came from UK trials COV001 and COV002, including a single-blind randomized controlled phase 2/3 trial of AZD1222 (ChAdOx1 nCoV-19) in healthy adults. Trial participant PBMC samples were collected at day 0 and day 28 after the second dose for TCRbeta chain sequencing. The CDR3 regions of human TCRbeta chains were analyzed by immunosequencing. Per the original workflow: Repertoire TCRs were checked for matches against a reference library of SARS-CoV-2-specific TCRs that had been generated using the MIRA antigen-specificity platform. Breadth meant the fraction of unique TCRs that were SARS-CoV-2-associated, whereas depth meant the fraction of total T cells that were SARS-CoV-2-associated. Each spike-specific TCR was assigned to its reactive spike region and to a CD4 or CD8 class using the MIRA data. Log10-transformed breadth and depth values were compared by one-way ANOVA with Sidak's multiple comparisons tests. What TCRdb holds here is the immuneACCESS table cut down to in-frame rearrangements. Part of the clones is not present; checked against another copy, under half of the missing clones reflect an unresolved V gene, and the others are unexplained. V and J calls plus clone size are reproduced from that table; the DNA served to infer D and trimming. Within this sample are about 140,000 clones, with 90% of them counted one time only. The ten largest clones capture around 3.6% of the sample.

What the research found in general, with its limitations: Conclusions about previously exposed vaccinees are limited, since just a handful of AZD1222 recipients were seropositive for SARS-CoV-2 at baseline. Most participants were white British and females outnumbered males, and the authors suggested that clonal diversity may have been underestimated. The vaccine-associated CD4 TCRs covered the entire spike protein, and the dominant responses fell in regions 160-218 and 743-854. In the small 56-69-year group, the increase in depth fell short of significance, most likely because of low power. Nearly half of unique spike-specific TCRs reportedly recognized epitopes outside regions mutated in the B.1.351 and B.1.1.7 variants. No day 14 peak-response samples were available, so repertoires were characterized only after the peak T cell response. Spike-specific TCR breadth and depth rose significantly after two AZD1222 doses compared with day 0 and with MenACWY recipients.

CDR1 is given as SGHTA and CDR2 as FQGNSA, both from the germline V gene. The CDR3 holds 19 amino acids from the cysteine to the phenylalanine. Only CDR3 DNA is held: 57 bases, read in frame from base 1. Relative to germline, V is missing 0 bases and J is missing 5 bases, with 15 bases of the junction outside any gene match. The rearrangement combines TRBV7-2 with TRBJ2-5, with 10 central nucleotides matching TRBD2. This sequence was found in an adult in good health. The sequenced sample was peripheral blood, obtained on day 0 of AZD1222 vaccination. The nucleotide sequence reads TGTGCCAGCAGCTTAGCGCTTACAAGGGCTAGCGGGAGACCGGAGACCCAGTACTTC. This codes for CASSLALTRASGRPETQYF.